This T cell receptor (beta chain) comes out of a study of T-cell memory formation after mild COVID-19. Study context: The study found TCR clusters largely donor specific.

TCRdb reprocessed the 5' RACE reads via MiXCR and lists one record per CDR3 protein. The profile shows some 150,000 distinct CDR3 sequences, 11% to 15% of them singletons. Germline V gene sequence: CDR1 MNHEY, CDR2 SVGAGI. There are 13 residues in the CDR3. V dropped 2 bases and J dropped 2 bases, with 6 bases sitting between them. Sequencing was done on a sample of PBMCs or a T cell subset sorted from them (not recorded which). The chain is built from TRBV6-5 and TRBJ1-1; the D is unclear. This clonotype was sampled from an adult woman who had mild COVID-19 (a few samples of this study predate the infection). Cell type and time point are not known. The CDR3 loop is CASSYVFNTEAFF. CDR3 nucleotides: TGTGCCAGCAGTTACGTATTCAACACTGAAGCTTTCTTT.